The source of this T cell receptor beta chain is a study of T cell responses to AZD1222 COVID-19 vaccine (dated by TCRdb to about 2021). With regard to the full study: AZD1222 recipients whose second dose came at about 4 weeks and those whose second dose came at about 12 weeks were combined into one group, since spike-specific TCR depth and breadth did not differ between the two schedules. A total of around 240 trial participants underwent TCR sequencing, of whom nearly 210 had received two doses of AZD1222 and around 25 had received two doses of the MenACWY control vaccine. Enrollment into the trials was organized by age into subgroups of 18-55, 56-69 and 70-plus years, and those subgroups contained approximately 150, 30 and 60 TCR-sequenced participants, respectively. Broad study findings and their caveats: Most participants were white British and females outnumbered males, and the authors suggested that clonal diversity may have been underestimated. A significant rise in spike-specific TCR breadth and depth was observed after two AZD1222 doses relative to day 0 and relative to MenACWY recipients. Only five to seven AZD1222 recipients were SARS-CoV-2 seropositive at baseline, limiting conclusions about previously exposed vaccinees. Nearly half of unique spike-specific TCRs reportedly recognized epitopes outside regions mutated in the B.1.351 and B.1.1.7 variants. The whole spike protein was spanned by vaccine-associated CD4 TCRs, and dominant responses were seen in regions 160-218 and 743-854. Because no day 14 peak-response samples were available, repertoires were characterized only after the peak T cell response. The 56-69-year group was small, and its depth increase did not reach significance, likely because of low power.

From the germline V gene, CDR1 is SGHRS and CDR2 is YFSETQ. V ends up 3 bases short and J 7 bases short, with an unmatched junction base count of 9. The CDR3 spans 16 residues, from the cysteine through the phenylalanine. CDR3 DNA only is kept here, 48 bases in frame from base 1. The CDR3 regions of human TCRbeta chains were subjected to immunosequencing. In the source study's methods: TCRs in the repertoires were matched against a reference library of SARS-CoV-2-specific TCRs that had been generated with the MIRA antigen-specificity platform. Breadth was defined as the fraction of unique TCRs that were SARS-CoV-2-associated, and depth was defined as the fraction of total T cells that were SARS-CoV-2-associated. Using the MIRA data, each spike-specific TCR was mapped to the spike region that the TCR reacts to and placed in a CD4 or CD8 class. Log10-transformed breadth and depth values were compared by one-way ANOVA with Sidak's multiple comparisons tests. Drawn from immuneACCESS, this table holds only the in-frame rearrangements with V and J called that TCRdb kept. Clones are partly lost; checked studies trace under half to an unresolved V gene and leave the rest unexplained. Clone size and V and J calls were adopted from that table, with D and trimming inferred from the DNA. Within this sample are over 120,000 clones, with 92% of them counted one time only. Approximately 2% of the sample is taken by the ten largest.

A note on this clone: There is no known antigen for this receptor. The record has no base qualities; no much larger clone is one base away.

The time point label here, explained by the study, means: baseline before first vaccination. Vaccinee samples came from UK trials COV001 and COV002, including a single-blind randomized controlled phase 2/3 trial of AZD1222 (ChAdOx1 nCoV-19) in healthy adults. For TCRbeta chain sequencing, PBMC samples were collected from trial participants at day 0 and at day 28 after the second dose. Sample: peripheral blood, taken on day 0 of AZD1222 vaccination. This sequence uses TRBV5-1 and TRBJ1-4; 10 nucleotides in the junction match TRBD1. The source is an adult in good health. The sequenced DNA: TGCGCCAGCAGCTCCGGGACAGGGGTTGTCAGTGAAAAACTGTTTTTT. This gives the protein CASSSGTGVVSEKLFF.